This T cell receptor beta chain originates from a study of post-analysis software for immune sequencing data. Findings of the study overall: A significant reduction in normalized Chao1 diversity was observed in multiple sclerosis patients versus controls. Batch-mates among the samples co-clustered strongly by F measure. With TRBV5-6, TRBV5-1 and TRBV20-1 included, about 5 TRBV segments were more frequent in patients than in controls.

This clonotype was recorded a few times. Its matching antigen is unknown. V lost 1 base and J lost 9, with 4 bases in between. CDR1 SGHAT and CDR2 FQNNGV come from the germline V gene. This CDR3 has 12 residues. Every TCR beta cDNA library bore unique molecular identifiers. TCRdb itself ran the PCR reads through MiXCR, one entry per CDR3 protein. The sample holds roughly 430,000 distinct CDR3 sequences, approximately 39% seen once. This receptor was taken from a girl aged 2 to 10 with multiple sclerosis. The V call is TRBV11-2, the J call TRBJ1-6; D remains ambiguous. Sequenced: blood. The DNA of the CDR3 is TGTGCCAGCAGCTTAGCTGGTTCACCCCTCCACTTT. Translating gives CASSLAGSPLHF.